This is a list of T cell receptor beta chains from one sample in a study of beta chain features in type 1 diabetes. The table came from immunoSEQ multiplex PCR; TCRdb's copy has only in-frame clones and leaves some out. The data contain 500,000 to 650,000 clones, about an eighth of them singletons. What was sequenced was naive CD4+ T cells from blood. These receptors all stem from a man aged 30-40 years with type 1 diabetes. Both conserved end residues are part of each CDR3. Each record gives: V gene, J gene, CDR3 protein.

TRBV18	TRBJ2-7	CASSPQGTAFSYEQYF
TRBV7-6	TRBJ2-5	CASSPSKTQYF
TRBV6-5	TRBJ1-3	CASSYGGTGHVNTIYF
TRBV28	TRBJ2-7	CASSLQGKQYF
TRBV7-2	TRBJ2-7	CASSLGLVNHEQYF
TRBV13	TRBJ2-1	CASSLRGLAGTNEQFF
TRBV7-9	TRBJ1-3	CASSPGGSGNTIYF
TRBV29-1	TRBJ1-6	CSAGQGAHSPLHF
TRBV2	TRBJ2-7	CASSGQGVYEQYF
TRBV4-2	TRBJ1-2	CASSQDQGKGYGYTF
TRBV4-3	TRBJ2-2	CASSPYGNPNTGELFF
TRBV5-4	TRBJ2-7	CASSLGTPALGEQYF
TRBV7-3	TRBJ1-1	CASSFTGAPEAFF
TRBV5-4	TRBJ2-1	CASSFYNEQFF
TRBV5-6	TRBJ2-7	CASSRRDGAYEQYF
TRBV5-1	TRBJ1-4	CASSPGTQGEKLFF
TRBV7-2	TRBJ2-2	CASSWQGAPGPGELFF
TRBV25-1	TRBJ1-2	CASTVGGGGAFGGYTF